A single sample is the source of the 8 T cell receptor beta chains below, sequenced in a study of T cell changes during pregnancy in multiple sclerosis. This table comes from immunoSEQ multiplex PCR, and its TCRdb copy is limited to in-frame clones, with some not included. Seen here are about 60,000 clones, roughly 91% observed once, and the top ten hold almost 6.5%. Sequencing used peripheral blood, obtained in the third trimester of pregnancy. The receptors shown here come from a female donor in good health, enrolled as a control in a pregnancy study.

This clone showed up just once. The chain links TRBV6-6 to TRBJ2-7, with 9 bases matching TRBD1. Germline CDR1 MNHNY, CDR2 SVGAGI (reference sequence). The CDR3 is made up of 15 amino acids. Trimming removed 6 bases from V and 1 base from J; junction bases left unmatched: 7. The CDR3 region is CASSPTGGASYEQYF. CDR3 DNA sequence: TGTGCCAGCAGCCCGACAGGGGGGGCTTCCTACGAGCAGTACTTC.

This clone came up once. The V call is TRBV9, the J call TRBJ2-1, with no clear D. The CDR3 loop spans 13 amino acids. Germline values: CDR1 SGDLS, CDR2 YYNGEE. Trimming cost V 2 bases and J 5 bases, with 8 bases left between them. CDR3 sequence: CASSVSRDNEQFF. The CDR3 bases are TGTGCCAGCAGCGTCTCTAGAGACAATGAGCAGTTCTTC.

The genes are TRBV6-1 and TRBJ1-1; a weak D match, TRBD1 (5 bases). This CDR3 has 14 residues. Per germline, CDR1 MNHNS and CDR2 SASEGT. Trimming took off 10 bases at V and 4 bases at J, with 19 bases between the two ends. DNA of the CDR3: TGTGCCATCAGCCCCCAGGGCCAGGGCACTGAAGCTTTCTTT. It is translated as CAISPQGQGTEAFF.

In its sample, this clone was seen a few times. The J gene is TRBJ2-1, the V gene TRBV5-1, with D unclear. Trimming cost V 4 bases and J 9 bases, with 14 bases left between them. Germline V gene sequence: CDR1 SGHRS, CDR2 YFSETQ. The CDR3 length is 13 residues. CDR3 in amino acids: CASSLHQELEQFF. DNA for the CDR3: TGCGCCAGCAGCCTTCACCAAGAACTTGAGCAGTTCTTC.

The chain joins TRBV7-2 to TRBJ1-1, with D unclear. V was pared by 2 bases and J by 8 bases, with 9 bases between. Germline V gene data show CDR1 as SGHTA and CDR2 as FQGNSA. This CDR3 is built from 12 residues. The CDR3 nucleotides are TGTGCCAGCAGCTTATTAGGCAGGGAAGCTTTCTTT. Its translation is CASSLLGREAFF.

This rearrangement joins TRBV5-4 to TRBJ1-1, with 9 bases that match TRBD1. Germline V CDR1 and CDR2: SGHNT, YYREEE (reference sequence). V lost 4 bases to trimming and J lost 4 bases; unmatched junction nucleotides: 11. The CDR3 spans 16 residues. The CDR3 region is CASSPPGTGLGTEAFF. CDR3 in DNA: TGTGCCAGCAGCCCTCCCGGGACAGGGCTTGGCACTGAAGCTTTCTTT.

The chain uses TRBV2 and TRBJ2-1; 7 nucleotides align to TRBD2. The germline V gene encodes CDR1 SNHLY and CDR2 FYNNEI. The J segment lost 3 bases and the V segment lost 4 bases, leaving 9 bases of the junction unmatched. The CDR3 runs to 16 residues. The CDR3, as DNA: TGTGCCAGCAGTGCCTTAGCGGGTGGGGGCTACAATGAGCAGTTCTTC. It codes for CASSALAGGGYNEQFF.

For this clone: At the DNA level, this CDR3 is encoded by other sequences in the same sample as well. The CDR3: CASSLAGGSYEQYF. CDR3 coding DNA: TGTGCCAGCAGCTTAGCGGGGGGCTCCTACGAGCAGTACTTC. The gene calls are TRBV7-2 and TRBJ2-7, with D perhaps TRBD2 (6 bases). The germline V and J ends were trimmed by 0 bases and 0 bases, with 6 bases remaining between them. Germline assignment: CDR1 SGHTA and CDR2 FQGNSA. There are 14 residues in the CDR3.